One and the same sample provided the 20 T cell receptor beta chains below, sequenced in a study of T cell responses to AZD1222 COVID-19 vaccine (dated by TCRdb to the early 2020s). The protocol used for the library was the immunoSEQ multiplex PCR assay. Sourced from immuneACCESS, this table was stored by TCRdb with only in-frame sequences that have V and J called. A share of the clones is absent; for the studies checked, an unresolved V gene accounts for under half, and the remainder has no known explanation. Recorded for this sample are approximately 130,000 clones; less than 90% of them occurred a single time. The ten largest clones take up approximately 27% of the sample. What this sample's time point label stands for: baseline before first vaccination. The sample consisted of peripheral blood, taken on day 0 of AZD1222 vaccination. The receptors were gathered from an adult in good health.

J is TRBJ2-7 and V is TRBV7-6; D might be TRBD1 (5 bases). Germline V lookup: CDR1 SGHVS, CDR2 FNYEAQ. The CDR3 covers 16 residues. Deletions cut 1 base from V and 6 bases from J, with 19 bases between. The CDR3 sequence: CASSLGQGGLGAEQYF. The CDR3 nucleotides are TGTGCCAGCAGCTTAGGGCAGGGTGGTTTGGGCGCCGAGCAGTACTTC.

This clone was counted only a few times. The chain has TRBV29-1 and TRBJ1-2, with a tentative D call TRBD1 (6 bases). The CDR3 covers 12 residues. CDR1 is SQVTM, CDR2 ANQGSEA, per germline. V gave up 4 bases and J gave up 5 bases, with 11 bases separating them. Here the CDR3 reads CSVAGQMYGYTF. The CDR3 bases are TGCAGCGTTGCCGGACAGATGTATGGCTACACCTTC.

The chain carries TRBV7-2 and TRBJ2-5, with 8 bases matching TRBD2. CDR1 is SGHTA and CDR2 is FQGNSA in the germline V gene. There are 16 residues in the CDR3. Losses at the gene ends were 1 base for V and 5 bases for J; bases not matched to a gene: 9. This CDR3 is CASSLELAVGVETQYF. DNA of the CDR3: TGTGCCAGCAGCTTAGAACTAGCGGTCGGAGTCGAGACCCAGTACTTC.

The gene calls are TRBV7-2 and TRBJ1-2, with a tentative D call TRBD1 (5 bases). The ends were cut back, 4 bases at V and 4 bases at J, with 10 bases in the middle. Germline loops: CDR1 SGHTA, CDR2 FQGNSA. The CDR3 length is 13 residues. CDR3 coding DNA: TGTGCCAGCAGCTCGACAGCTACCTATGGCTACACCTTC. Its protein product is CASSSTATYGYTF.

The J gene is TRBJ1-1, the V gene TRBV19; D uncertain. V lost 6 bases to trimming and J lost 7 bases, with 18 bases between them. The germline gives CDR1 LNHDA, CDR2 SQIVND (reference sequence). This CDR3 region has 14 residues. The CDR3, as DNA: TGTGCCAGTAGCCCCCACATCGGTGGCGGTGAAGCTTTCTTT. Protein: CASSPHIGGGEAFF.

This clone has only one observation. This chain uses TRBV30 with TRBJ1-6; 9 positions agree with TRBD1. Per the germline V gene, CDR1 is GTSNPN and CDR2 is SVGIG (reference sequence). The CDR3 has 14 amino acids. Trimming at V came to 3 bases and at J to 7 bases, leaving 4 bases not matched to a gene. The CDR3 nucleotides read TGTGCCTGGAGGGGAGACAGGGGGAATTCACCCCTCCACTTT. The encoded protein is CAWRGDRGNSPLHF.

This clone was seen just once. CDR3 protein: CASSPGLAEYEQYF. The CDR3 nucleotides read TGCGCCAGCAGCCCGGGACTAGCGGAGTACGAGCAGTACTTC. The chain joins TRBV5-1 to TRBJ2-7, with 11 bases fitting TRBD2. V lost 4 bases, J lost 4 bases, and 4 bases stayed unmatched. CDR3 length equals 14 residues. Germline V gene sequence: CDR1 SGHRS, CDR2 YFSETQ.

A single count supports this clone. This chain connects TRBV7-9 to TRBJ2-5; TRBD2 matches 7 bases. V dropped 5 bases and J dropped 9; count of bases not matched to a gene: 18. CDR1 is SEHNR, CDR2 FQNEAQ, per germline (reference sequence). The CDR3 loop spans 16 amino acids. CDR3 protein: CASSPTLAATAEAQYF. The CDR3 coding sequence is TGTGCCAGCAGCCCCACCCTAGCGGCCACGGCGGAGGCCCAGTACTTC.

The V and J genes are TRBV4-2 and TRBJ2-2, with 13 positions matching TRBD2. V lost 6 bases to trimming and J lost 6 bases; unmatched junction nucleotides: 4. The CDR3 is made up of 15 amino acids. Germline V CDR1 and CDR2: LGHNA, YNFKEQ. In nucleotides, the CDR3 is TGTGCCAGCAGGGAAGGGACTAGCGGGGCCGGGGAGCTGTTTTTT. Protein product: CASREGTSGAGELFF.

CDR3 in amino acids: CASSLTVSNSPLHF. The DNA for the CDR3 is TGTGCCAGCAGCTTAACTGTCAGTAATTCACCCCTCCACTTT. The rearrangement links TRBV7-6 to TRBJ1-6; no definite D call. Germline values: CDR1 SGHVS, CDR2 FNYEAQ. There are 14 residues in the CDR3. V lost 2 bases, J lost 6 bases, and 8 bases lay in between.

V is TRBV13 and J is TRBJ1-1; D is uncertain. V was cut by 3 bases and J by 10 bases, with 12 bases left in between. The CDR3 has 12 residues. Germline CDR1 is PRHDT and CDR2 is FYEKMQ (reference sequence). CDR3 region: CASSFLISGAFF. The CDR3 nucleotides read TGTGCCAGCAGCTTTTTAATCAGCGGAGCTTTCTTT.

This clone has only a few counts. The V gene is TRBV6-5, the J gene TRBJ2-2; D is undetermined. CDR1 is MNHEY, CDR2 SVGAGI, per germline. Trimming left V 2 bases short and J 0 bases short, with 4 bases between. This CDR3 spans 14 amino acids. CDR3 sequence reads: CASSYRTNTGELFF. The CDR3 DNA sequence: TGTGCCAGCAGTTACAGGACGAACACCGGGGAGCTGTTTTTT.

V is TRBV13 and J is TRBJ2-7; D remains ambiguous. The CDR3 contains 14 residues. Germline CDR1 is PRHDT and CDR2 is FYEKMQ (reference sequence). V was cut by 5 bases and J by 7 bases, with 18 bases left in between. The CDR3 sequence: CASSRTGPIGEQYF. DNA of the CDR3: TGTGCCAGCAGCCGAACCGGACCGATTGGAGAGCAGTACTTC.

V is TRBV10-1 and J is TRBJ2-5; TRBD2 matches 11 bases. Per the germline V gene, CDR1 is WNHNN and CDR2 is SYGVQD (reference sequence). V shed 6 bases, J shed 2 bases, and the junction held 11 bases outside the gene matches. CDR3 length equals 17 residues. CDR3 sequence: CASRPGLAVLIQETQYF. The CDR3 nucleotides read TGCGCCAGCAGACCGGGACTAGCGGTCCTGATACAAGAGACCCAGTACTTC.

Of note for this clone: Additional DNA sequences in this sample encode the identical CDR3. This chain joins TRBV6-1 and TRBJ1-4; 9 positions match TRBD1. The V gene's germline CDR1 is MNHNS and CDR2 SASEGT. The ends lost 0 bases at V and 5 bases at J; junction bases unmatched: 4. The CDR3 covers 16 residues. The CDR3 sequence: CASSEALGQGNEKLFF. In DNA form, the CDR3 reads TGTGCCAGCAGTGAAGCACTAGGACAGGGGAATGAAAAACTGTTTTTT.

The gene calls are TRBV4-2 and TRBJ1-3; TRBD1 matches at 9 bases. Germline CDR1 reads LGHNA; CDR2 reads YNFKEQ. There are 18 residues in the CDR3. V shed 0 bases, J shed 4 bases, and the junction held 10 bases outside the gene matches. The CDR3 DNA is TGTGCCAGCAGCCAAGAGGGACAGGGAGTTTGGTCCGGAAACACCATATATTTT. It encodes CASSQEGQGVWSGNTIYF.

The rearrangement links TRBV3-1 (or the pseudogene TRBV3-2) to TRBJ1-5; a weak D match, TRBD1 (5 bases). This CDR3 comprises 13 residues. Trimming removed 8 bases from V and 0 bases from J, with 8 bases in between. The germline CDR1 and CDR2 sequences are LGHDT and YNNKEL (reference sequence). The CDR3 region has the DNA TGTGCCAGCGGGGACGGTAGCAATCAGCCCCAGCATTTT. It is translated as CASGDGSNQPQHF.

This chain joins TRBV3-1 (or the pseudogene TRBV3-2) and TRBJ2-2, with TRBD2 matching over 9 bases. Germline V lookup: CDR1 LGHDT, CDR2 YNNKEL (reference sequence). V lost 6 bases, J lost 1 base, and 6 bases stayed unmatched. The CDR3 sequence is 16 residues long. The CDR3 bases are TGTGCCAGCAGTACAGCGACTAGCGGGAACACCGGGGAGCTGTTTTTT. Protein: CASSTATSGNTGELFF.

The chain couples TRBV25-1 to TRBJ1-1; D unresolved. CDR3 length: 15 residues. Germline CDR1 MGHDK, CDR2 SYGVNS. Trimming pared 4 bases from V and 1 base from J, leaving 13 bases between. CDR3 protein: CASSANAGWNTEAFF. CDR3 sequence (DNA): TGTGCCAGCAGTGCCAACGCAGGTTGGAACACTGAAGCTTTCTTT.

The gene calls are TRBV13 and TRBJ2-7; 10 positions match TRBD1. Trimming removed 4 bases from V and 4 bases from J; junction bases left unmatched: 4. Germline CDR1 reads PRHDT; CDR2 reads FYEKMQ (reference sequence). The CDR3 is made up of 14 amino acids. The CDR3 DNA reads as TGTGCCAGCAGCTCGGGGACAGGGGCGTACGAGCAGTACTTC. It is translated as CASSSGTGAYEQYF.